One sample yielded the 27 T cell receptor beta chains listed below, sequenced in a study of blood T cell repertoires in COVID-19. The table came from immunoSEQ multiplex PCR; TCRdb's copy has only in-frame clones and leaves some out. In the table there are tens of thousands of clones, 84% of which are singletons. The specimen sequenced was peripheral blood. The receptors come from a man aged 50 or older with acute or convalescent COVID-19.

This chain joins TRBV25-1 and TRBJ1-2; D is ambiguous. This CDR3 comprises 14 residues. V was cut by 2 bases and J by 4 bases, with 11 bases left in between. Germline CDR1 MGHDK, CDR2 SYGVNS. The CDR3 DNA reads TGTGCCAGCAGTGAACTCGGGGATGGCTATGGCTACACCTTC. Its protein product is CASSELGDGYGYTF.

This clone was seen a single time. J is TRBJ1-2 and V is TRBV19; 8 bases fit TRBD1. The CDR3 length is 14 residues. With V trimmed by 6 bases and J by 3 bases, 6 bases remained unmatched. Germline assignment: CDR1 LNHDA and CDR2 SQIVND (reference sequence). DNA for the CDR3: TGTGCCAGTAGAGAGGAGGACAGGGACTATGGCTACACCTTC. Its protein is CASREEDRDYGYTF.

This chain uses TRBV6-6 with TRBJ1-1, with D possibly matching TRBD1 (5 bases). CDR1 and CDR2 from the germline V gene are MNHNY and SVGAGI (reference sequence). V shed 0 bases and J shed 0 bases, with 8 bases lying between them. The CDR3 is 15 residues long. For the CDR3, the DNA is TGTGCCAGCAGTTACTCGAGACAGATGAACACTGAAGCTTTCTTT. Translation gives CASSYSRQMNTEAFF.

The genes are TRBV9 and TRBJ1-6, with TRBD1 matching 8 bases. V gave up 2 bases and J gave up 7 bases; unmatched junction bases: 8. The germline V gene encodes CDR1 SGDLS and CDR2 YYNGEE. This CDR3 is built from 16 residues. CDR3 sequence: CASSVHQGAVNSPLHF. CDR3 coding DNA: TGTGCCAGCAGCGTCCACCAGGGGGCAGTGAATTCACCCCTCCACTTT.

This clone was picked up a small number of times. This chain connects TRBV20-1 to TRBJ2-1; TRBD2 matches at 11 bases. The trim removed 3 bases at V and 4 bases at J, leaving 8 bases unmatched. The CDR3 extends over 16 amino acids. In germline, CDR1 is DFQATT, CDR2 SNEGSKA (reference sequence). CDR3 bases: TGCAGTGCTAGTTTCCTAGCGGGAGGTCGGTACAATGAGCAGTTCTTC. Its protein is CSASFLAGGRYNEQFF.

This clone was counted only a few times. The chain joins TRBV19 to TRBJ1-2; D possibly corresponds to TRBD1 (6 bases). Germline values: CDR1 LNHDA, CDR2 SQIVND (reference sequence). The CDR3 consists of 15 residues. The ends were cut back, 7 bases at V and 3 bases at J, with 18 bases in the middle. This chain's CDR3 is CASKPAGDKDYGYTF. The CDR3 bases are TGTGCCAGTAAGCCGGCAGGGGATAAGGACTATGGCTACACCTTC.

V usage is TRBV9 and J usage is TRBJ2-1; 9 positions match TRBD1. Germline-derived CDR1 and CDR2 are SGDLS and YYNGEE. There are 14 residues in the CDR3. V lost 4 bases, J lost 4 bases, and 3 bases stayed unmatched. CDR3 coding DNA: TGTGCCAGCAGCTCCGGGACAGGGTACAATGAGCAGTTCTTC. Residues: CASSSGTGYNEQFF.

J is TRBJ1-2 and V is TRBV29-1, with a tentative D call TRBD1 (6 bases). Germline V gives CDR1 SQVTM, CDR2 ANQGSEA. The CDR3 spans 14 residues. V lost 0 bases to trimming and J lost 5 bases, with 13 bases between them. CDR3 sequence reads: CSVEDPWTEYGYTF. The CDR3 coding sequence is TGCAGCGTTGAAGACCCATGGACAGAGTATGGCTACACCTTC.

This clone is labeled as medium-sized. J is TRBJ2-7 and V is TRBV6-5, with 7 bases aligning to TRBD1. J was trimmed by 2 bases and V by 8 bases; bases with no gene match: 6. Germline V lookup: CDR1 MNHEY, CDR2 SVGAGI. The CDR3 contains 13 residues. For the CDR3, the DNA is TGTGCCAGCGGGACAGAGTTAGCCTACGAGCAGTACTTC. This gives the protein CASGTELAYEQYF.

This chain connects TRBV30 to TRBJ2-1, with TRBD1 identical over 8 bases. Unmatched junction bases numbered 6, after V lost 7 bases and J lost 1 base. The germline V gene encodes CDR1 GTSNPN and CDR2 SVGIG (reference sequence). This CDR3 spans 14 amino acids. The CDR3, as DNA: TGTGCCTATGGACAGGGCGAGTCCTACAATGAGCAGTTCTTC. Amino acids: CAYGQGESYNEQFF.

There are a few counts of this clone. V gene TRBV19 combines with J gene TRBJ2-7; possible D gene TRBD1, 5 bases. V was trimmed by 4 bases and J by 2 bases, leaving 15 bases between them. This CDR3 is built from 15 residues. Germline values: CDR1 LNHDA, CDR2 SQIVND (reference sequence). CDR3 in DNA: TGTGCCAGTAGTAAGGGTGGGGCCGAAGCCTACGAGCAGTACTTC. Protein product: CASSKGGAEAYEQYF.

The chain uses TRBV2 and TRBJ1-1; no clear D. V lost 4 bases to trimming and J lost 0 bases, with 6 bases between them. The CDR3 extends over 13 amino acids. CDR1 and CDR2 from the germline V gene are SNHLY and FYNNEI. DNA of the CDR3: TGTGCCAGCAGTGTGACATTGAACACTGAAGCTTTCTTT. This encodes CASSVTLNTEAFF.

The sample holds a few counts of this clone. The V gene is TRBV7-9, the J gene TRBJ2-7; possibly TRBD2 for D (5 bases). V dropped 2 bases and J dropped 1 base, with 9 bases sitting between them. Germline CDR1 is SEHNR and CDR2 is FQNEAQ (reference sequence). This CDR3 comprises 14 residues. The CDR3 sequence is CASSLSGGSYEQYF. For the CDR3, the DNA is TGTGCCAGCAGCTTATCAGGAGGTTCCTACGAGCAGTACTTC.

The chain combines TRBV7-2 with TRBJ2-5; D possibly corresponds to TRBD2 (7 bases). Between the trimmed V and J ends, which lost 5 bases and 2 bases, there was a span of 12 bases. The CDR3 has 14 residues. Germline-derived CDR1 and CDR2 are SGHTA and FQGNSA. Here the CDR3 reads CASSPRGAQETQYF. The CDR3, as DNA: TGTGCCAGCAGCCCTCGGGGGGCTCAAGAGACCCAGTACTTC.

V and J are TRBV4-3 and TRBJ2-5; possible D gene TRBD1, 6 bases. This CDR3 has 13 residues. Trimming removed 1 base from V and 8 bases from J, with 11 bases in between. CDR1 LGHNA and CDR2 YSLEER come from the germline V gene. CDR3 in amino acids: CASSQAGVGTQYF. The CDR3 DNA is TGCGCCAGCAGCCAAGCAGGGGTGGGAACCCAGTACTTC.

This chain links TRBV5-1 with TRBJ1-2; the D is unclear. Germline V gene data show CDR1 as SGHRS and CDR2 as YFSETQ. The CDR3 runs to 12 residues. V was cut by 4 bases and J by 4 bases, with 8 bases left in between. The CDR3 here is CASSLSGYGYTF. In nucleotides, the CDR3 is TGCGCCAGCAGCCTGTCCGGCTATGGCTACACCTTC.

The chain uses TRBV5-1 and TRBJ2-1; 7 bases fit TRBD1. Losses at the gene ends were 3 bases for V and 4 bases for J; bases not matched to a gene: 1. The CDR3 spans 13 residues. Germline V gene lookup returns CDR1 SGHRS and CDR2 YFSETQ. The CDR3 loop reads CASSWDSYNEQFF. For the CDR3, the DNA is TGCGCCAGCAGCTGGGACAGTTACAATGAGCAGTTCTTC.

This clone has a single count. In nucleotides, the CDR3 is TGTGCCAGCTCACCCCGCTCCTACGAGCAGTACTTC. It specifies CASSPRSYEQYF. The rearrangement links TRBV18 to TRBJ2-7; D is ambiguous. Trimming removed 3 bases at V and 0 bases at J, with 3 bases between. The CDR3 extends over 12 amino acids. CDR1 is KGHSH and CDR2 is LQKENI in the germline V gene.

CDR3 DNA sequence: TGCAGTGCTAGTACGGACAGCTCGGGCACCTCTGGGGCCAACGTCCTGACTTTC. Amino acids: CSASTDSSGTSGANVLTF. This chain links TRBV20-1 with TRBJ2-6; D perhaps matches TRBD1 (6 bases). The CDR3 consists of 18 residues. The germline V gene has CDR1 DFQATT and CDR2 SNEGSKA (reference sequence). V lost 3 bases to trimming and J lost 0 bases, with 18 bases between them.

The genes are TRBV19 and TRBJ1-2; 8 bases fit TRBD1. The germline V gene encodes CDR1 LNHDA and CDR2 SQIVND (reference sequence). V was pared by 4 bases and J by 12 bases, with 10 bases of the junction left unmatched. This CDR3 comprises 13 residues. CDR3 loop: CASSNSPTGDNTF. CDR3 bases: TGTGCCAGTAGTAATTCCCCGACAGGGGATAACACCTTC.

The rearrangement links TRBV7-2 to TRBJ1-5; D gene unclear. In germline, CDR1 is SGHTA, CDR2 FQGNSA. This CDR3 is built from 16 residues. V was cut by 5 bases and J by 0 bases, with 14 bases left in between. CDR3 nucleotide sequence: TGTGCCAGCAGCGCCGAGGGCGTTTATAGCAATCAGCCCCAGCATTTT. As protein: CASSAEGVYSNQPQHF.

The gene calls are TRBV11-3 and TRBJ2-1; weak D call: TRBD1 (6 bases). Germline values: CDR1 SGHNT, CDR2 YENEEA. V lost 1 base to trimming and J lost 5 bases, with 15 bases between them. This CDR3 contains 16 residues. CDR3 bases: TGTGCCAGCAGCTTAGTGGGGGCAGGGGCCCACAATGAGCAGTTCTTC. As protein: CASSLVGAGAHNEQFF.

CDR3 DNA: TGCGCCAGCAGCGCTGTGGGAGTTCCTAATGAAAAACTGTTTTTT. It encodes CASSAVGVPNEKLFF. This rearrangement joins TRBV5-1 to TRBJ1-4; D unclear. V shed 4 bases and J shed 3 bases, with 13 bases lying between them. Germline V gene sequence: CDR1 SGHRS, CDR2 YFSETQ. The CDR3 covers 15 residues.

This chain uses TRBV5-6 with TRBJ1-5; D is possibly TRBD1 (5 bases). V was trimmed by 1 base and J by 7 bases, leaving 15 bases between them. The CDR3 is 15 residues long. Germline V CDR1 and CDR2: SGHDT, YYEEEE. CDR3 loop: CASSLFAGPRQPQHF. The CDR3 DNA is TGTGCCAGCAGCTTGTTTGCAGGGCCTCGACAGCCCCAGCATTTT.

The chain links TRBV6-6 to TRBJ2-7; unclear D gene. The CDR3 is made up of 12 amino acids. V gave up 1 base and J gave up 5 bases, with 6 bases separating them. The germline gives CDR1 MNHNY, CDR2 SVGAGI (reference sequence). The CDR3, as DNA: TGTGCCAGCAGTTACTTATCCCACGAGCAGTACTTC. This gives the protein CASSYLSHEQYF.

The chain uses TRBV5-4 and TRBJ1-2; 7 bases are shared with TRBD1. The V gene's germline CDR1 is SGHNT and CDR2 YYREEE (reference sequence). The CDR3 is made up of 15 amino acids. V shed 0 bases and J 6 bases; nucleotides not matched to a gene: 8. CDR3 residues: CASSLVGGGANGYTF. In nucleotides, the CDR3 is TGTGCCAGCAGCTTGGTTGGAGGGGGCGCCAATGGCTACACCTTC.

This clone came up a few times. The gene calls are TRBV5-1 and TRBJ2-5, with D maybe TRBD2 (6 bases). Germline CDR1 SGHRS, CDR2 YFSETQ. The CDR3 loop spans 14 amino acids. Trimming took 5 bases from V and 5 from J, leaving 16 bases between them. In DNA form, the CDR3 reads TGCGCCAGCAGGGGACGGGGGAGCGGGGAGACCCAGTACTTC. Translating gives CASRGRGSGETQYF.